This is a list of T cell receptor beta chains from one sample in a study of cytomegalovirus exposure and HLA in healthy donors. Sequencing was performed with immunoSEQ multiplex PCR; in TCRdb, only in-frame clones are kept and a portion is missing. The repertoire holds under 200,000 clones, with roughly 80% as singletons. The sequenced sample was PBMCs. Source of these receptors: a woman aged 18 to 35 in good health and CMV-seronegative. CDR3s include the opening cysteine and the closing phenylalanine or tryptophan. Each record gives: clone size, V gene, D gene, J gene, CDR3 protein, CDR3 DNA. A D gene is named only where the DNA matches it firmly. Clone sizes are given selectively: once, few, many, or a class where the clone is expanded.

.	TRBV4-3	TRBD2	TRBJ2-2	CASSQRGAGANTGELFF	TGCGCCAGCAGCCAACGGGGAGCGGGAGCGAACACCGGGGAGCTGTTTTTT
.	TRBV4-2	TRBD2	TRBJ2-2	CASSGPSGSTPGELFF	TGTGCCAGCAGCGGGCCTAGCGGGAGTACCCCCGGGGAGCTGTTTTTT
.	TRBV5-5	TRBD2	TRBJ2-7	CASSQGTSGLPHEQYF	TGTGCCAGCAGCCAGGGGACTAGCGGCCTCCCCCACGAGCAGTACTTC
few	TRBV4-3	.	TRBJ1-1	CASSQDHPGGTEAFF	TGCGCCAGCAGCCAAGATCATCCGGGGGGGACTGAAGCTTTCTTT
.	TRBV29-1	.	TRBJ1-2	CSVDAINYGYTF	TGCAGCGTTGACGCGATTAACTATGGCTACACCTTC
few	TRBV5-1	.	TRBJ2-1	CASSLDGFNEQFF	TGCGCCAGCAGCTTGGACGGGTTCAATGAGCAGTTCTTC
.	TRBV10-3	TRBD1	TRBJ2-1	CAISDLDREGNEQFF	TGTGCCATCAGTGACCTGGACAGGGAAGGCAATGAGCAGTTCTTC
.	TRBV5-6	.	TRBJ1-2	CASSFSNGYTF	TGTGCCAGCAGCTTTTCCAATGGCTACACCTTC
.	TRBV5-4	.	TRBJ2-7	CASSYGQGGLYEQYF	TGTGCCAGCAGCTACGGACAGGGAGGGTTGTACGAGCAGTACTTC
once	TRBV4-1	.	TRBJ1-5	CASSQDLVYNQPQHF	TGCGCCAGCAGCCAAGACTTAGTTTACAATCAGCCCCAGCATTTT
.	TRBV6-6	TRBD2	TRBJ2-3	CASSYSGDGTQYF	TGTGCCAGCAGTTATAGCGGGGATGGGACGCAGTATTTT
.	TRBV4-3	.	TRBJ1-2	CASSPSMGLNYGYTF	TGCGCCAGCAGCCCCAGTATGGGGCTCAATTATGGCTACACCTTC
few	TRBV6-1	.	TRBJ1-5	CASSESPGRGNQPQHF	TGTGCCAGCAGTGAATCTCCCGGGAGAGGCAATCAGCCCCAGCATTTT
.	TRBV5-8	.	TRBJ2-1	CASSIAVQPNEQFF	TGTGCCAGCAGCATAGCGGTTCAACCCAATGAGCAGTTCTTC
.	TRBV4-2	TRBD2	TRBJ2-1	CASSLSPGTSSYNEQFF	TGTGCCAGCAGCCTCAGTCCTGGGACTAGCTCCTACAATGAGCAGTTCTTC
.	TRBV7-2	.	TRBJ2-3	CASSYPNDGTSTDTQYF	TGTGCCAGCAGCTACCCAAATGACGGGACTAGCACAGATACGCAGTATTTT
.	TRBV7-9	.	TRBJ1-2	CASSFRGNGPNYGYTF	TGTGCCAGCAGCTTCCGAGGGAACGGCCCTAACTATGGCTACACCTTC
.	TRBV13	.	TRBJ1-4	CASSLFEFNEKLFF	TGTGCCAGCAGCTTGTTTGAGTTTAATGAAAAACTGTTTTTT
.	TRBV9	TRBD1	TRBJ1-1	CASSVVPGGEAFF	TGTGCCAGCAGCGTAGTTCCAGGGGGGGAAGCTTTCTTT
.	TRBV19	TRBD1	TRBJ1-2	CASSRTGGSYGYTF	TGTGCCAGTAGCAGGACAGGGGGTAGCTATGGCTACACCTTC
.	TRBV7-8	TRBD1	TRBJ2-7	CASSPLQGANEQYF	TGTGCCAGCAGCCCCCTACAGGGGGCGAACGAGCAGTACTTC
.	TRBV7-2	.	TRBJ1-1	CASSLDSPGTEAFF	TGTGCCAGCAGCTTAGATAGTCCAGGAACTGAAGCTTTCTTT
.	TRBV7-9	.	TRBJ2-2	CASSLTGEGAGELFF	TGTGCCAGCAGCTTAACGGGAGAGGGTGCCGGGGAGCTGTTTTTT
.	TRBV19	.	TRBJ1-5	CASSATPGGPDNQPQHF	TGTGCCAGTAGTGCCACACCGGGGGGGCCCGACAATCAGCCCCAGCATTTT
.	TRBV5-1	TRBD2	TRBJ2-3	CASRPGGGNTDTQYF	TGCGCCAGCAGACCCGGCGGGGGGAACACAGATACGCAGTATTTT
.	TRBV7-2	.	TRBJ1-1	CASSRRQAEAFF	TGTGCCAGCAGCCGTCGACAGGCCGAAGCTTTCTTT
.	TRBV11-3	.	TRBJ1-2	CASSLARNYGYTF	TGTGCCAGCAGCTTAGCCCGTAACTATGGCTACACCTTC
.	TRBV28	TRBD2	TRBJ2-3	CASSLTSGSLQRTDTQYF	TGTGCCAGCAGTTTAACGAGCGGGAGTCTCCAACGCACAGATACGCAGTATTTT
few	TRBV6-5	.	TRBJ2-4	CASSSATELAKNIQYF	TGTGCCAGCAGTTCCGCGACAGAGTTAGCCAAAAACATTCAGTACTTC
.	TRBV18	.	TRBJ2-7	CASSPSPYEQYF	TGTGCCAGCTCACCAAGCCCCTACGAGCAGTACTTC
.	TRBV28	.	TRBJ2-1	CASSLYNEQFF	TGTGCCAGCAGTCTCTACAATGAGCAGTTCTTC
.	TRBV7-2	.	TRBJ2-4	CASSLGTANIQYF	TGTGCCAGCAGCTTAGGGACAGCAAACATTCAGTACTTC
.	TRBV6-1	.	TRBJ1-5	CAIETNGLGQPQHF	TGTGCCATCGAAACAAACGGGTTGGGTCAGCCCCAGCATTTT
.	TRBV20-1	.	TRBJ2-7	CSAPNYEQYF	TGCAGTGCTCCTAACTACGAGCAGTACTTC
.	TRBV5-6	.	TRBJ2-7	CASSPPGLSSYEQYF	TGTGCCAGCAGCCCCCCGGGACTTAGCTCCTACGAGCAGTACTTC